The subject of this entry is one TCR beta chain. All gene names here are mouse names. Coverage ceases 4 residues before the CDR3 finishes, and the germline J gene fills in the end. This specimen comes from a study of CD8+ T cells in alopecia areata. RNA extraction and reverse transcription yielded cDNA as sequencing template. The data were produced by immunoSEQ multiplex PCR, yet TCRdb's version contains in-frame clones alone and is incomplete. There are under 350,000 clones in the sample, none observed a single time. Markers including CD4, CD8alpha, NKG2D and NKG2ACE guided sorting of pooled cutaneous lymph node cells. The V end lost 4 bases, the J end lost 4 bases, and 8 bases lay between the germline ends. The germline V gene has CDR1 NSHNY and CDR2 SYGAGN. The CDR3 is made up of 12 amino acids.

The clonotype comes from a C3H/HeJ mouse with alopecia areata. The strain's MHC type: H2-k. Sequenced sample: CD4+ T cells sorted from a lymph node. This chain connects TRBV13-1 to TRBJ1-2; a possible D gene is TRBD1 (5 bases). CDR3 sequence reads: CASSPDSSDYTF. The sequenced part of the CDR3 DNA is TGTGCCAGCAGTCCCGACAGCTCC.